Detailed here is one TCR beta chain. This sample is part of a study of blood T cell repertoires in COVID-19. Background on the study: The study drew acute and convalescent COVID-19 samples from the United States, Italy and Spain. Sources were T cells, B-cell-depleted T cells, or PBMCs; the material itself was cDNA or gDNA.

Per the original data handling: Scientists estimated how many nucleated cells there were by amplifying reference gene primers. Libraries were prepared by immunoSEQ multiplex PCR; TCRdb keeps only in-frame clonotypes and omits some of them. V, J and clone size derive from that table, while D and trimming were established from the DNA sequence. The data contain approximately 440,000 clones, around 91% of them singletons. Trimming removed 4 bases from V and 0 bases from J, with 10 bases in between. This CDR3 has 15 residues. CDR1 is KGHSH, CDR2 LQKENI, per germline. Cohorts were based on clinical histories the participants reported.

Sequencing input: PBMCs or T cells enriched from blood (not recorded which). The V and J genes are TRBV18 and TRBJ2-1, with a weak D call TRBD2 (5 bases). This clonotype was sampled from a man younger than 35 who had recovered from COVID-19. For the CDR3, the DNA is TGTGCCAGCTCACTTCTGGGGAGCTCCTACAATGAGCAGTTCTTC. Translation gives CASSLLGSSYNEQFF.